The source of this T cell receptor beta chain is a study of shared clonotypes between healthy human individuals. Sequencing used immunoSEQ multiplex PCR; TCRdb keeps in-frame clones, though not all of them. Here the sample spans a few million clones, approximately 92% being singletons. CD45RO-negative, CCR7-selected cells formed the naive CD8 fraction, which excluded terminally differentiated effector memory CD45RA+ cells. Only Caucasian adults living in Nashville, Tennessee made up the donor group. This CDR3 contains 12 residues. Looked up from germline, CDR1 is MNHEY and CDR2 is SVGAGI. Trimming pared 6 bases from V and 6 bases from J, leaving 12 bases between.

This rearrangement joins TRBV6-5 to TRBJ2-7; D may correspond to TRBD1 or TRBD2 (6 bases each). This sequence originates from a young man in good health. Some clones in this sample may be carry-over from other donors' samples. What was sequenced was naive CD8+ T cells from PBMCs. CDR3 bases: TGTGCCAGCAGGCACGGGGGCGGCGAGCAGTACTTC. Its translation: CASRHGGGEQYF.